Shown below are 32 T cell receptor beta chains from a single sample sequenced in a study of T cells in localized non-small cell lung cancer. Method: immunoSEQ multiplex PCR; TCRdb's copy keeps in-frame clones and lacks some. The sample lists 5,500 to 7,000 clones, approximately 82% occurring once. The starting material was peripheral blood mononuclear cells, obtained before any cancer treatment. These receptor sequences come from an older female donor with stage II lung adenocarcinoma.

The DNA for the CDR3 is TGTGCCAGCAGTGAGGCGGGAGGGGACTACAATGAGCAGTTCTTC. The encoded protein is CASSEAGGDYNEQFF. The chain is built from TRBV2 and TRBJ2-1; 9 bases are a match to TRBD2. This CDR3 region has 15 residues. V was pared by 3 bases and J by 3 bases, with 3 bases of the junction left unmatched. Germline CDR1 is SNHLY and CDR2 is FYNNEI.

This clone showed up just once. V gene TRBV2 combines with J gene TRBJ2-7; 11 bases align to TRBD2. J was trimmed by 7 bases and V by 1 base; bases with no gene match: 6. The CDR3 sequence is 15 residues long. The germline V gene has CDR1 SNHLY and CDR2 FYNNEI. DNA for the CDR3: TGTGCCAGCAGTGAAGAAGTAGCGGGAGGGTCGGAGCAGTACTTC. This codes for CASSEEVAGGSEQYF. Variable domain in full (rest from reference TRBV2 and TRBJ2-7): EPEVTQTPSHQVTQMGQEVILRCVPISNHLYFYWYRQILGQKVEFLVSFYNNEISEKSEIFDDQFSVERPDGSNFTLKIRSTKLEDSAMYFCASSEEVAGGSEQYFGPGTRLTVT.

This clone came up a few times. Written as DNA, the CDR3 is TGCGCCAGCAGCCAAGAAGCAGGGAGCCCCGAGCAGTACGTC. It yields the protein CASSQEAGSPEQYV. The chain links TRBV4-1 to TRBJ2-7; D tentatively fits TRBD1 or TRBD2 (5 bases each). The germline gives CDR1 MGHRA, CDR2 YSYEKL. The CDR3 extends over 14 amino acids. The germline V and J ends were trimmed by 0 bases and 6 bases, with 12 bases remaining between them.

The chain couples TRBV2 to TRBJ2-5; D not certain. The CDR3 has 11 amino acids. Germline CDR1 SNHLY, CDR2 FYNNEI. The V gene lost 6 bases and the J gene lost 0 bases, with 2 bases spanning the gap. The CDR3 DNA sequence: TGTGCCAGCAGCAACCAAGAGACCCAGTACTTC. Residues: CASSNQETQYF.

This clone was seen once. CDR3 residues: CASSSQSGRAVHEQFF. The CDR3 DNA reads TGCGCCAGCAGCTCCCAAAGCGGGAGGGCCGTTCATGAGCAGTTCTTC. V usage is TRBV5-1 and J usage is TRBJ2-1; the match to TRBD2 covers 10 bases. Trimming at V came to 3 bases and at J to 8 bases, leaving 11 bases not matched to a gene. Germline CDR1 and CDR2: SGHRS and YFSETQ. This CDR3 has 16 residues.

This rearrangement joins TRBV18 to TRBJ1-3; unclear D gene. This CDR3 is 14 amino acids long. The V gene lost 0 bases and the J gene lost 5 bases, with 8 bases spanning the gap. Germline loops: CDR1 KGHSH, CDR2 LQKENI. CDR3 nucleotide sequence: TGTGCCAGCTCACCACCCGACGGTAGAAACACCATATATTTT. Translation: CASSPPDGRNTIYF. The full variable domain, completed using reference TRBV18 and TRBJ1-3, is NAGVMQNPRHLVRRRGQEARLRCSPMKGHSHVYWYRQLPEEGLKFMVYLQKENIIDESGMPKERFSAEFPKEGPSILRIQQVVRGDSAAYFCASSPPDGRNTIYFGEGSWLTVV.

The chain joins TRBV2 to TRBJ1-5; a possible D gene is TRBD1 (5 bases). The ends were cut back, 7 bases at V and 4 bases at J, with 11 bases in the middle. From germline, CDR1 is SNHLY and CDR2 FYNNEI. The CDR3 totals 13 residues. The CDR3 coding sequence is TGTGCCAGCAAAGGACAAGCGAATCAGCCCCAGCATTTT. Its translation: CASKGQANQPQHF.

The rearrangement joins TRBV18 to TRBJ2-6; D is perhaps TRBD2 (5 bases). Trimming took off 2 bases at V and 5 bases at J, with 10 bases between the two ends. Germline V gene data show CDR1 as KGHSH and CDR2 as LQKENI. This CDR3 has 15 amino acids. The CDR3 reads CASSPEGLWANVLTF. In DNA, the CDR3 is TGTGCCAGCTCACCAGAGGGCCTCTGGGCCAACGTCCTGACTTTC.

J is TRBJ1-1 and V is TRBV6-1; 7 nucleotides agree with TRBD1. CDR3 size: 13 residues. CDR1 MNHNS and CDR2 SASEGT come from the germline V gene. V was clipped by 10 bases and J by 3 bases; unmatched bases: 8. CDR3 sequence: CAITEGQHTEAFF. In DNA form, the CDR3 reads TGTGCCATCACCGAGGGACAGCACACTGAAGCTTTCTTT.

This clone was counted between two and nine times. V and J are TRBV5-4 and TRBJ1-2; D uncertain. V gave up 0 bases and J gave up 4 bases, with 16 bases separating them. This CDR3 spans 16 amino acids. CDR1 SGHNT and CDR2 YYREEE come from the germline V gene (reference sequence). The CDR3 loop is CASSLAAVRSAYGYTF. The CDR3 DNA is TGTGCCAGCAGCTTGGCCGCGGTCAGGTCGGCCTATGGCTACACCTTC.

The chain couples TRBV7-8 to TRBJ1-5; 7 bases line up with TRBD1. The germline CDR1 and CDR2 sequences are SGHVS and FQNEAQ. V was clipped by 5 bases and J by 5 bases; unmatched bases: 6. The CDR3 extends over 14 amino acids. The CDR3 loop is CASSHRGFYQPQHF. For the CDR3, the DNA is TGTGCCAGCAGCCACAGGGGTTTCTATCAGCCCCAGCATTTT.

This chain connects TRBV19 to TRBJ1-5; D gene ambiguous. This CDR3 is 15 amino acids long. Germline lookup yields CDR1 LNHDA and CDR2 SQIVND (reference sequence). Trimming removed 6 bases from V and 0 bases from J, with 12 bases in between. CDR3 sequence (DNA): TGTGCCAGTAGCGGACGGAGAGATAGCAATCAGCCCCAGCATTTT. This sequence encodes CASSGRRDSNQPQHF. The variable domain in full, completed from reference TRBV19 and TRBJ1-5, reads DGGITQSPKYLFRKEGQNVTLSCEQNLNHDAMYWYRQDPGQGLRLIYYSQIVNDFQKGDIAEGYSVSREKKESFPLTVTSAQKNPTAFYLCASSGRRDSNQPQHFGDGTRLSIL.

In DNA, the CDR3 is TGTGCCAGCAGTGAACTTCGGACGGAAAGCTCCTACAATGAGCAGTTCTTC. Translating gives CASSELRTESSYNEQFF. J is TRBJ2-1 and V is TRBV25-1, with unresolved D. CDR1 MGHDK and CDR2 SYGVNS come from the germline V gene. The CDR3 is 17 residues long. Trimming took 2 bases from V and 0 from J, leaving 14 bases between them. Supplemented by reference TRBV25-1 and TRBJ2-1, the full variable domain reads EADIYQTPRYLVIGTGKKITLECSQTMGHDKMYWYQQDPGMELHLIHYSYGVNSTEKGDLSSESTVSRIRTEHFPLTLESARPSHTSQYLCASSELRTESSYNEQFFGPGTRLTVL.

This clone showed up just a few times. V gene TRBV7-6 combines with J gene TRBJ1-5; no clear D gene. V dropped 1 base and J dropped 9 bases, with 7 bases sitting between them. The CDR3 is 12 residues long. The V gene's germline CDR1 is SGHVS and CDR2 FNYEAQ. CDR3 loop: CASSLGLGPQHF. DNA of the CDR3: TGTGCCAGCAGCTTAGGACTTGGGCCCCAGCATTTT.

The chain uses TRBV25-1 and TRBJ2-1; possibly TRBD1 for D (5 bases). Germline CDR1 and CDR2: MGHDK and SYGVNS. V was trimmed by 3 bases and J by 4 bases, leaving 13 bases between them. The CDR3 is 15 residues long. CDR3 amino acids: CASSERQGYYNEQFF. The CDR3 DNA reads TGTGCCAGCAGTGAGCGGCAGGGTTATTACAATGAGCAGTTCTTC.

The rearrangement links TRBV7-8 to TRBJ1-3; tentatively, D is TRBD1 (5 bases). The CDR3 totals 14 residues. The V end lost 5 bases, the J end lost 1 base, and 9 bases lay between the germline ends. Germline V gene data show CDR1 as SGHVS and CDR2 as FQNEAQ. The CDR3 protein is CASSPSGSGNTIYF. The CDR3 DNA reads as TGTGCCAGCAGCCCCTCAGGGTCTGGAAACACCATATATTTT.

CDR3 region: CASSGAGEGNEQFF. The CDR3 DNA is TGTGCCAGCAGTGGAGCGGGAGAGGGAAATGAGCAGTTCTTC. The rearrangement links TRBV6-4 to TRBJ2-1; TRBD2 matches at 8 bases. V lost 4 bases to trimming and J lost 7 bases; unmatched junction nucleotides: 6. From germline, CDR1 is MRHNA and CDR2 SNTAGT. The CDR3 covers 14 residues.

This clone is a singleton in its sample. CDR3 sequence: CASSIFWGEDKAEGEQYF. The CDR3 DNA follows: TGTGCCAGTAGTATATTTTGGGGAGAGGACAAAGCAGAGGGCGAGCAGTACTTC. The chain combines TRBV19 with TRBJ2-7; the D gene could be TRBD1 or TRBD2 (5 bases each). The CDR3 covers 18 residues. V was clipped by 2 bases and J by 6 bases, with 26 bases between them. Germline values: CDR1 LNHDA, CDR2 SQIVND (reference sequence).

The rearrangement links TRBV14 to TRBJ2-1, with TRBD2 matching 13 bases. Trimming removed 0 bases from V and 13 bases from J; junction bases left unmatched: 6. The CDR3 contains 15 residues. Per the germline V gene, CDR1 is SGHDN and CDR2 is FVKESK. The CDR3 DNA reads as TGTGCCAGCAGCCAAGATCTTACTAGCGGGAGGGAACAGTTCTTC. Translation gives CASSQDLTSGREQFF. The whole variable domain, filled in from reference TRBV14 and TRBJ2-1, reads EAGVTQFPSHSVIEKGQTVTLRCDPISGHDNLYWYRRVMGKEIKFLLHFVKESKQDESGMPNNRFLAERTGGTYSTLKVQPAELEDSGVYFCASSQDLTSGREQFFGPGTRLTVL.

The CDR3 is CASSIPGQGGNQPQHF. CDR3 nucleotide sequence: TGTGCCAGTAGTATTCCGGGACAGGGGGGCAATCAGCCCCAGCATTTT. The chain carries TRBV19 and TRBJ1-5; 11 positions match TRBD1. This CDR3 spans 16 amino acids. Germline V CDR1 and CDR2: LNHDA, SQIVND (reference sequence). J gave up 2 bases and V 3 bases, and 3 bases lay outside the gene matches.

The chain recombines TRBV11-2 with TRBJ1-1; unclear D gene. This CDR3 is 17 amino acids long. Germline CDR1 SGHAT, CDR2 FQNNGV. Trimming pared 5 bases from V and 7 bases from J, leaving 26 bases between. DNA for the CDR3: TGTGCCAGCAGCCCGCAGCGCCTACCGGGGAGCCCGCTTGAAGCTTTCTTT. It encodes CASSPQRLPGSPLEAFF.

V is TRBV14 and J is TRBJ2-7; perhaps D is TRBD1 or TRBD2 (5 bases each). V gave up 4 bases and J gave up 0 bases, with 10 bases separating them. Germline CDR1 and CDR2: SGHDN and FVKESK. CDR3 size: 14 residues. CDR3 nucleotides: TGTGCCAGCAGCCTGTCCGGGACCTCCTACGAGCAGTACTTC. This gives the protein CASSLSGTSYEQYF.

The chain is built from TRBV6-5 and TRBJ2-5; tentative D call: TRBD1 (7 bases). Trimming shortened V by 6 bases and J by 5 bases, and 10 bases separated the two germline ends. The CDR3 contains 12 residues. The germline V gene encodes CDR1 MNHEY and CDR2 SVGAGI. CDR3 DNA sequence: TGTGCCAGCAGCGCAGGGGGGGAGACCCAGTACTTC. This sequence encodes CASSAGGETQYF.

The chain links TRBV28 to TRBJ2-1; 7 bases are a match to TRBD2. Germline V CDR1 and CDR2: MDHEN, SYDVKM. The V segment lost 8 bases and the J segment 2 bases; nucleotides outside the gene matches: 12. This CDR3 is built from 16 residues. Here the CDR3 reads CASLPVRGRTYNEQFF. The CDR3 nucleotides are TGTGCCAGCTTACCTGTGCGGGGGAGAACCTACAATGAGCAGTTCTTC.

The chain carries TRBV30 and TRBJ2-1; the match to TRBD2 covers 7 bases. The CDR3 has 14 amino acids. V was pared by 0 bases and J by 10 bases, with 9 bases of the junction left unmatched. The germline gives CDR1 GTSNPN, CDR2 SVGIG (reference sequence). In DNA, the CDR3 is TGTGCCTGGAGTGTCAGACTAGCACTGGAGGAGCAGTTCTTC. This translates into CAWSVRLALEEQFF. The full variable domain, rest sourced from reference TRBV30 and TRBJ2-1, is SQTIHQWPATLVQPVGSPLSLECTVEGTSNPNLYWYRQAAGRGLQLLFYSVGIGQISSEVPQNLSASRPQDRQFILSSKKLLLSDSGFYLCAWSVRLALEEQFFGPGTRLTVL.

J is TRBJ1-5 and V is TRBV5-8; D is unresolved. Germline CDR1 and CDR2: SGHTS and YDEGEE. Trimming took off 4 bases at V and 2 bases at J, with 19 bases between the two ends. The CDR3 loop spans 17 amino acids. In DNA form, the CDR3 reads TGTGCCAGCAGCACCGCAACCTCTTTTATAGGCAATCAGCCCCAGCATTTT. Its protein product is CASSTATSFIGNQPQHF.

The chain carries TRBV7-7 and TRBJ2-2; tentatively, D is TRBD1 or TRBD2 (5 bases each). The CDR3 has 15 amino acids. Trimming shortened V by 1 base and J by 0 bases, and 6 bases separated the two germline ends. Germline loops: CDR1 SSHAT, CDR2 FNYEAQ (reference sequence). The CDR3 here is CASSLGGTNTGELFF. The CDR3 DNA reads TGTGCCAGCAGCTTAGGGGGGACGAACACCGGGGAGCTGTTTTTT.

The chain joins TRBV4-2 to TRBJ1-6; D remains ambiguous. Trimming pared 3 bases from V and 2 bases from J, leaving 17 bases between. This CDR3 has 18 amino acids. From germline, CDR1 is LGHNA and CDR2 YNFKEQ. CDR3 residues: CASSQEDLLFTYNSPLHF. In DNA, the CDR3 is TGTGCCAGCAGCCAGGAGGACCTTCTTTTCACCTATAATTCACCCCTCCACTTT.

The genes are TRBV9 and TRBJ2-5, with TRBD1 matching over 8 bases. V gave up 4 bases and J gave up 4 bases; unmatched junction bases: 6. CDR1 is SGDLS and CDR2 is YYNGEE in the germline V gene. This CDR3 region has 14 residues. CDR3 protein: CASSFGQGAETQYF. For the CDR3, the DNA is TGTGCCAGCAGCTTTGGACAGGGAGCAGAGACCCAGTACTTC.

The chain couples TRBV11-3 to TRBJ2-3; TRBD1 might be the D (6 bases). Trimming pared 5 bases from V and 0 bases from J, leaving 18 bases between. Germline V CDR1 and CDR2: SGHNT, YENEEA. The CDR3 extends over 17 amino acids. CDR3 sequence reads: CASSQGLGGSSTDTQYF. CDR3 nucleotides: TGTGCCAGCAGCCAGGGGTTGGGCGGGTCCAGCACAGATACGCAGTATTTT. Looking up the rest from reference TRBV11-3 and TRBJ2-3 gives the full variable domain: EAGVVQSPRYKIIEKKQPVAFWCNPISGHNTLYWYLQNLGQGPELLIRYENEEAVDDSQLPKDRFSAERLKGVDSTLKIQPAELGDSAVYLCASSQGLGGSSTDTQYFGPGTRLTVL.

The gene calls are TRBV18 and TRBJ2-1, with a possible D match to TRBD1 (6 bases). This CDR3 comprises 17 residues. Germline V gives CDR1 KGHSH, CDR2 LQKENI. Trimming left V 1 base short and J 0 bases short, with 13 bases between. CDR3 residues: CASSPREQGISYNEQFF. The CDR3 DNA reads TGTGCCAGCTCACCACGAGAACAGGGCATCTCCTACAATGAGCAGTTCTTC.

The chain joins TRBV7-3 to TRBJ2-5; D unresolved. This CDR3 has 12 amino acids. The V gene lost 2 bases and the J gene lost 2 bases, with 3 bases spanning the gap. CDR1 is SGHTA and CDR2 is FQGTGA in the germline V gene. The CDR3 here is CASSLWQETQYF. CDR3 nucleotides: TGTGCCAGCAGCTTATGGCAAGAGACCCAGTACTTC. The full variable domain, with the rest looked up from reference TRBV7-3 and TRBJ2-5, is GAGVSQTPSNKVTEKGKYVELRCDPISGHTALYWYRQSLGQGPEFLIYFQGTGAADDSGLPNDRFFAVRPEGSVSTLKIQRTERGDSAVYLCASSLWQETQYFGPGTRLLVL.